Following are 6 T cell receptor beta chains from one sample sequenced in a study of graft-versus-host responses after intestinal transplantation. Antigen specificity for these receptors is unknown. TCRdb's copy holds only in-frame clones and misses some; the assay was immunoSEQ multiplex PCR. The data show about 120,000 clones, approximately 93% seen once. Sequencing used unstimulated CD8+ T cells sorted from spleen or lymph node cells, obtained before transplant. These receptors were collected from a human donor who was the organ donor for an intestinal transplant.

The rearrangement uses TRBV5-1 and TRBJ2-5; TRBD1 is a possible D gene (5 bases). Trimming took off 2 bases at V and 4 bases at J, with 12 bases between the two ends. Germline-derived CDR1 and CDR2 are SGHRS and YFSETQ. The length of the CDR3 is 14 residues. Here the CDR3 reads CASSFSGMGETQYF. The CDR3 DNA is TGCGCCAGCAGCTTTTCAGGGATGGGAGAGACCCAGTACTTC.

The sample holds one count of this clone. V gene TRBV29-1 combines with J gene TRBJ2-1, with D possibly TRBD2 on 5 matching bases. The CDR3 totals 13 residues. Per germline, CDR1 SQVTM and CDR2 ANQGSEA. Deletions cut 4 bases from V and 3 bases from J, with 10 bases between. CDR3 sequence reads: CSVGGNRYNEQFF. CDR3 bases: TGCAGCGTTGGAGGGAACCGCTACAATGAGCAGTTCTTC.

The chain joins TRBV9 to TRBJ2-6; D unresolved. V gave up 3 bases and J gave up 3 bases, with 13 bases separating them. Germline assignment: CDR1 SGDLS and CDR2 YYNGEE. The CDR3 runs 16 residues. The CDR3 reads CASSDGDLIGANVLTF. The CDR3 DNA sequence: TGTGCCAGCAGCGACGGAGACTTGATTGGGGCCAACGTCCTGACTTTC.

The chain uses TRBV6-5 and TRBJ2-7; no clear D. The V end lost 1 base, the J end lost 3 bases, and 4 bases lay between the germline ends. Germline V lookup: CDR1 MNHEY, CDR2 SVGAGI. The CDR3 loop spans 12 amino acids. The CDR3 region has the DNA TGTGCCAGCAGTTACTGGGGCTACGAGCAGTACTTC. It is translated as CASSYWGYEQYF.

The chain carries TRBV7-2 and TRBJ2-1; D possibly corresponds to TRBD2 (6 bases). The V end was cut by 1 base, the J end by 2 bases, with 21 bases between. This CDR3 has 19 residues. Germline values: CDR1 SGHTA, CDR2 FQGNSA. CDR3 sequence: CASSLGWGGSGTAYNEQFF. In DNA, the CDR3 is TGTGCCAGCAGCTTAGGATGGGGAGGATCCGGGACGGCCTACAATGAGCAGTTCTTC. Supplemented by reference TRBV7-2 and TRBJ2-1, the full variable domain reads GAGVSQSPSNKVTEKGKDVELRCDPISGHTALYWYRQSLGQGLEFLIYFQGNSAPDKSGLPSDRFSAERTGGSVSTLTIQRTQQEDSAVYLCASSLGWGGSGTAYNEQFFGPGTRLTVL.

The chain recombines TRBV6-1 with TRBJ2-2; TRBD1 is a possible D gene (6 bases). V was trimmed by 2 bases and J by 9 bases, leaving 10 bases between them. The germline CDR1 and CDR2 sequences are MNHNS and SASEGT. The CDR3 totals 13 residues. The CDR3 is CASSESRDRELFF. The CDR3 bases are TGTGCCAGCAGTGAATCGAGGGACAGGGAGCTGTTTTTT.